This T cell receptor (beta chain) derives from a study of T cells in localized non-small cell lung cancer. Sequencing was performed with immunoSEQ multiplex PCR; in TCRdb, only in-frame clones are kept and a portion is missing. The data contain tens of thousands of clones, about 80% of them seen just once; the ten biggest clones take up just under 20%. CDR1 is MGHRA, CDR2 YSYEKL, per germline. Deletions cut 0 bases from V and 2 bases from J, with 13 bases between. The CDR3 length is 16 residues. This clone appeared a few times. Its antigen remains unknown. General observations from the study: Tumor showed lower T cell clonality than uninvolved adjacent lung, where it was highest. As only one tumor region underwent sequencing, heterogeneity remains possible. Those with higher blood T cell density had longer overall survival.

The clonotype was recovered from a female donor of 60 years or more with stage II squamous cell lung carcinoma. This chain links TRBV4-1 with TRBJ1-1; tentative D call: TRBD1 (5 bases). This specimen consisted of peripheral blood, obtained before any cancer treatment. The CDR3 DNA is TGCGCCAGCAGCCAAGACCTTTCTGGGACCAACACTGAAGCTTTCTTT. This translates into CASSQDLSGTNTEAFF.